This TCR beta chain was documented in a study of vaccination effects on CD4 cells after COVID-19. Study in general: It was a median of 72 days after the second dose that post-vaccine samples were obtained.

CD4+ T cells specific for antigen were expanded with viral peptide pools by the ViraFEST assay before sequencing. The authors isolated CD4+ T cells after roughly 10 days of culture. Vaccination of participants consisted of two doses of either the BNT162b2 or mRNA-1273 vaccine. Vaccinees lacked prior SARS-CoV-2 infection and tested negative for nucleocapsid antibodies. After around 2 million PBMC were placed in each well, they were cultured with approximately 9.4 IU/ml IL-2 and roughly 10 ug/ml peptides. The study's findings and limits: Clones arising from infection and from vaccination showed marked clonal contraction late after vaccination.

This clone has just a few counts. The target antigen is unknown. The data were produced by immunoSEQ multiplex PCR, yet TCRdb's version contains in-frame clones alone and is incomplete. The sample includes approximately 65,000 clones, roughly 81% of them seen just once. V gave up 4 bases and J gave up 8 bases, with 15 bases separating them. CDR1 is SNHLY and CDR2 is FYNNEI in the germline V gene. The CDR3 spans 14 residues. The sample was CD4+ T cells from PBMCs cultured with HCoV-229E spike peptides, taken after COVID-19 vaccination. This TCR derives from a human donor who received a COVID-19 vaccine. V gene TRBV2 combines with J gene TRBJ1-3; TRBD1 might be the D (5 bases). This chain's CDR3 is CASSGRDRGYTIYF. DNA for the CDR3: TGTGCCAGCAGTGGGAGGGACCGAGGATACACCATATATTTT. Together with reference TRBV2 and TRBJ1-3, the CDR3 gives the full variable domain: EPEVTQTPSHQVTQMGQEVILRCVPISNHLYFYWYRQILGQKVEFLVSFYNNEISEKSEIFDDQFSVERPDGSNFTLKIRSTKLEDSAMYFCASSGRDRGYTIYFGEGSWLTVV.